A selection of T cell receptor beta chains follows, all from one sample in a study of T cells in Graves' hyperthyroidism and ophthalmopathy. One entry per CDR3 protein, called by TCRdb with MiXCR from the multiplex PCR reads. This table has around 360,000 distinct CDR3 sequences, around 15% appearing once. The source material was blood. These receptors all come from a woman aged 55-75 years with Graves' ophthalmopathy. Each CDR3 is given with its conserved first and last residue. Fields, in order: V gene, CDR3 length, J gene, D gene, clone size, CDR3 protein, CDR3 DNA. The D gene is left open where the match is weak. Not every row has a clone size; where given, it reads once, few, many or a size class.

TRBV28	12	TRBJ2-5	.	many	CASRDPLGTQYF	TGTGCCAGCCGGGACCCCCTCGGGACCCAGTACTTC
TRBV12-3/TRBV12-4	16	TRBJ2-3	TRBD2	.	CASSLEVAGGADTQYF	TGTGCCAGCAGTTTAGAGGTAGCGGGAGGTGCCGATACGCAGTATTTT
TRBV5-1	13	TRBJ1-5	.	many	CASSFDRYQPQHF	TGCGCCAGCAGCTTCGACAGGTATCAGCCCCAGCATTTT
TRBV7-9	14	TRBJ2-3	.	many	CASSLPRRANTQYF	TGTGCCAGCTCCCTCCCCAGGAGGGCAAATACGCAGTATTTT
TRBV20-1	12	TRBJ1-2	.	few	CSAAQGGDGYTF	TGCAGTGCGGCTCAGGGTGGGGATGGCTACACCTTC
TRBV29-1	11	TRBJ2-7	.	.	CSGVSSYEQYF	TGCAGCGGGGTCAGCTCCTACGAGCAGTACTTC
TRBV7-2	17	TRBJ1-2	.	many	CASSLLVRQGVGYGYTF	TGTGCCAGCAGCTTATTAGTGAGGCAAGGCGTAGGTTATGGCTACACCTTC
TRBV11-2	15	TRBJ2-3	TRBD2	.	CASSRTSGTLDTQYF	TGTGCCAGCAGCCGGACTAGCGGGACTTTGGATACGCAGTATTTT
TRBV19	17	TRBJ1-5	.	few	CASSRQLRTQSGQPQHF	TGTGCCAGTAGTCGCCAACTTAGGACCCAATCAGGGCAGCCCCAGCATTTT
TRBV20-1	19	TRBJ2-1	TRBD2	many	CSARAARAGGPASYNEQFF	TGCAGTGCTAGAGCGGCCCGAGCGGGAGGGCCAGCTTCCTACAATGAGCAGTTCTTC
TRBV30	16	TRBJ2-1	TRBD2	.	CAWSRTSGVSYNEQFF	TGTGCCTGGAGTAGGACTAGCGGGGTGTCCTACAATGAGCAGTTCTTC
TRBV27	19	TRBJ2-2	TRBD2	many	CASSSPPSSGSGYTGELFF	TGTGCCAGCAGTTCCCCTCCCTCTAGCGGGAGTGGGTACACCGGGGAGCTGTTTTTT
TRBV15	12	TRBJ2-7	.	many	CATSLWPYEQYF	TGTGCCACCAGCCTATGGCCCTACGAGCAGTACTTC
TRBV9	14	TRBJ1-6	TRBD1	few	CASSSQGAGSPLHF	TGTGCCAGCAGCTCCCAGGGGGCAGGGTCACCCCTCCACTTT
TRBV5-1	14	TRBJ2-3	.	many	CASSLGQGGDTQYF	TGCGCCAGCAGCTTGGGTCAGGGTGGAGATACGCAGTATTTT
TRBV6-1	13	TRBJ2-3	.	many	CASSPRGVGTQYF	TGTGCCAGCAGCCCCAGGGGGGTTGGTACGCAGTATTTT
TRBV6-1	13	TRBJ1-1	.	many	CASSYREVSEAFF	TGTGCCAGCAGCTACAGGGAGGTATCTGAAGCTTTCTTT
TRBV20-1	12	TRBJ1-1	.	few	CSASGGYTEAFF	TGCAGTGCTAGTGGTGGCTACACTGAAGCTTTCTTT
TRBV24-1	16	TRBJ1-5	.	.	CATSDLGASGNQPQHF	TGTGCCACCAGTGATTTAGGAGCCTCGGGGAATCAGCCCCAGCATTTT
TRBV7-8	17	TRBJ2-1	.	few	CASSPSGWGGRGNEQFF	TGTGCCAGCAGCCCTTCGGGGTGGGGGGGCAGGGGCAATGAGCAGTTCTTC
TRBV7-9	14	TRBJ2-2	TRBD2	many	CASSSTLAAGELFF	TGTGCCAGCAGCTCTACTCTAGCGGCCGGGGAGCTGTTTTTT
TRBV15	12	TRBJ1-5	.	many	CATSTLDQPQHF	TGTGCCACCAGCACCCTAGATCAGCCCCAGCATTTT
TRBV28	11	TRBJ1-1	.	.	CASSLSSFAFF	TGTGCCAGCAGTTTATCTTCGTTTGCTTTCTTT
TRBV7-9	12	TRBJ1-5	.	.	CASRTAGGPQHF	TGTGCCAGCAGAACTGCCGGAGGTCCCCAGCATTTT
TRBV28	16	TRBJ2-7	TRBD2	many	CASSGTRLALPYEQYF	TGTGCCAGCAGTGGCACGCGACTAGCCCTTCCTTACGAGCAGTACTTC